The entry that follows covers one T cell receptor beta chain sequence. The CDR3 totals 16 residues. Germline assignment: CDR1 MGHRA and CDR2 YSYEKL. The entry originates in a study of T cells expressing NK-cell markers. TCRdb reprocessed the 5' RACE reads; each CDR3 protein has one entry and no DNA is given. The specimen's table records some 140,000 distinct CDR3 sequences. The clonotype was recovered from a woman in her forties or fifties in good health. The sample taken for sequencing was blood T cells: a sorted CD56 or NKG2C T cell subset, CD4+ or CD8+ T cells, or bulk PBMC T cells (not recorded which). The chain couples TRBV4-1 to TRBJ2-7; as DNA is missing, the TRBD2 call by TCRdb cannot be tested. The CDR3 sequence: CASSQVSGTSAYEQYF.